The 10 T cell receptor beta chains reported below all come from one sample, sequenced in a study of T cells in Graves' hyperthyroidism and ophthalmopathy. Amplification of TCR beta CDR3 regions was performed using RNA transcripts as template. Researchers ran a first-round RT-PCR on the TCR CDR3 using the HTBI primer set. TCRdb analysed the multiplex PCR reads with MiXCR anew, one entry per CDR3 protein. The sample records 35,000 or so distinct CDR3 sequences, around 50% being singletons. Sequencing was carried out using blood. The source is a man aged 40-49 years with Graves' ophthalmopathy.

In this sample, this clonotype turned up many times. CDR3 region: CASRRTAYNEQFF. For the CDR3, the DNA is TGTGCCAGCAGAAGGACAGCCTACAATGAGCAGTTCTTC. The gene calls are TRBV28 and TRBJ2-1; weak D call: TRBD1 (6 bases). Trimming removed 6 bases from V and 2 bases from J, with 8 bases in between. This CDR3 spans 13 amino acids. Looked up from germline, CDR1 is MDHEN and CDR2 is SYDVKM.

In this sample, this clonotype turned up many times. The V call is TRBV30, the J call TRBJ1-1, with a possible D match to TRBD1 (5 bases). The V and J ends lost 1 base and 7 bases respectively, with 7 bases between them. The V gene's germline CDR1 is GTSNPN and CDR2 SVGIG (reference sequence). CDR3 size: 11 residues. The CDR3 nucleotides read TGTGCCTGGAGTGGACAGAGTGAAGCTTTCTTT. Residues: CAWSGQSEAFF. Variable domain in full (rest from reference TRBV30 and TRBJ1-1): SQTIHQWPATLVQPVGSPLSLECTVEGTSNPNLYWYRQAAGRGLQLLFYSVGIGQISSEVPQNLSASRPQDRQFILSSKKLLLSDSGFYLCAWSGQSEAFFGQGTRLTVV.

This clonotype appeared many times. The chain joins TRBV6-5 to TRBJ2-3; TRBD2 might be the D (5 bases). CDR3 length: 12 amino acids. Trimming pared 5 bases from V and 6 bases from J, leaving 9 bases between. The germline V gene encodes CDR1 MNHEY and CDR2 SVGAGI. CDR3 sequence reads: CASSRGSDTQYF. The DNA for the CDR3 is TGTGCCAGCAGTCGTGGGAGCGATACGCAGTATTTT.

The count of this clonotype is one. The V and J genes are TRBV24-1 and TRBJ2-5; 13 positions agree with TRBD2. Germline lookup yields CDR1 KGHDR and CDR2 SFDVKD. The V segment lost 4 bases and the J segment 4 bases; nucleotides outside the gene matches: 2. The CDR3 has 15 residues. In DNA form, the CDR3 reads TGTGCCACCAGTGACACTAGCGGGAGGGGAGAGACCCAGTACTTC. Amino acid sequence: CATSDTSGRGETQYF.

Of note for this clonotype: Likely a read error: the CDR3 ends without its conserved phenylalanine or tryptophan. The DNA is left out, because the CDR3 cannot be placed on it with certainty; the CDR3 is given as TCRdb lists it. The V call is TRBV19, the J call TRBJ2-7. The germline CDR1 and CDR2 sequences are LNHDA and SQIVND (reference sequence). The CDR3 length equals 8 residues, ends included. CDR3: CASNKRDI.

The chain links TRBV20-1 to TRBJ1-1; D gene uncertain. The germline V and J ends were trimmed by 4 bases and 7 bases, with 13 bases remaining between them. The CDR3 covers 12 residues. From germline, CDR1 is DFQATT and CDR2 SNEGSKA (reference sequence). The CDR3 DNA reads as TGCAGTGCTATTAGTAGCTCTAATGAAGCTTTCTTT. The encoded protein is CSAISSSNEAFF.

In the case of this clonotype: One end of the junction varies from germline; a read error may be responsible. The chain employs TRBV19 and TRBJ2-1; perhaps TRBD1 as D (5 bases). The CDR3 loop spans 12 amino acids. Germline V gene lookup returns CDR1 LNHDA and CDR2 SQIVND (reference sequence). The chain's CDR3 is CASADNSNQQFF. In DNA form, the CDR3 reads TGTGCCAGTGCGGACAACAGCAATCAGCAGTTCTTC. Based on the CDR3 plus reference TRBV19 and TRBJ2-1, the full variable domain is DGGITQSPKYLFRKEGQNVTLSCEQNLNHDAMYWYRQDPGQGLRLIYYSQIVNDFQKGDIAEGYSVSREKKESFPLTVTSAQKNPTAFYLCASADNSNQQFFGPGTRLTVL.

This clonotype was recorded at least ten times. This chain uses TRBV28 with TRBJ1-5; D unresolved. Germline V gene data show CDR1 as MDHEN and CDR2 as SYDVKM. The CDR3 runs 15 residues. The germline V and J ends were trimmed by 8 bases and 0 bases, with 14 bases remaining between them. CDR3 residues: CASLGSPRSNQPQHF. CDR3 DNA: TGTGCCAGCCTAGGGTCCCCCCGTAGCAATCAGCCCCAGCATTTT.

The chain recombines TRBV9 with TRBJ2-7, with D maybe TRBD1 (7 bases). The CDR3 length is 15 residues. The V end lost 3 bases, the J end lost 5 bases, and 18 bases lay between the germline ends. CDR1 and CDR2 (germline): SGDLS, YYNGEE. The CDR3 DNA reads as TGTGCCAGCAGCGCGGGGGAGACAGGGTGGCACGAGCAGTACTTC. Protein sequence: CASSAGETGWHEQYF.

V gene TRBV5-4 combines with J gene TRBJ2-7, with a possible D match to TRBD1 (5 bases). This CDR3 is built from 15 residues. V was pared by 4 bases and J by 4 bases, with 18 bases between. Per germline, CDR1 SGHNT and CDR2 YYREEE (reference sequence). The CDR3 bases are TGTGCCAGCAGCGCAGGGATGAATATTAAGTACGAGCAGTACTTC. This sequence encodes CASSAGMNIKYEQYF.